This TCR beta chain is drawn from a study of cytomegalovirus exposure and HLA in healthy donors (TCRdb year 2017). Looking at the study overall: According to a later analysis, the approximately 130 validation repertoires were produced on the same platform as the 700 or so repertoires of the first cohort. The study aimed to test whether signatures of past pathogen exposure could be identified by cataloging public T cell receptors. Along with the approximately 700-subject first cohort, a separate validation cohort of some 130 different subjects was used. The study combined high-throughput TCR immunosequencing, statistical association of individual TCRs with disease status, and machine learning to predict cytomegalovirus infection status.

Study-level results and caveats: Of the cluster scores, about 94% were above 0 in a later analysis, which found that TCRs clustered in the first cohort also tended to co-occur in the 120 or so validation repertoires. Most TCR sequences were seen in very few donors, while some public TCRs were found in many individuals. Cytomegalovirus status was reported to be diagnosed by the classifier with high specificity and sensitivity in both the original and validation cohorts. A total of 150 or so TCR beta chains were listed by the study as associated with cytomegalovirus. According to the authors, the approach could potentially be generalized to other disease states and immunological phenotypes. A few of the identified cytomegalovirus-associated TCR beta chains were confirmed in vitro to be specific for cytomegalovirus antigens. A later analysis lacked HLA typing for the validation cohort, so it scored co-occurrence in that cohort across all 110 or so repertoires.

The method was the immunoSEQ multiplex PCR assay. The authors' pipeline ran thus. A statistical classification framework was built to diagnose cytomegalovirus status from the catalog of TCR beta chain sequences. TCRdb retrieved this table from immuneACCESS and kept in-frame rearrangements only. Not all clones are present; in checked studies, unresolved V genes account for under half, and no reason is known for the remainder. The V and J calls and clone size are taken from that table; D and trimming were inferred from the DNA. The sample table shows 140,000 to 150,000 clones, and approximately 86% are seen once. The biggest ten clones account for roughly 4.3% of the sample. CDR1 and CDR2 are read off the germline V gene as SGHRS and YFSETQ. V loses 0 bases, J loses 0 bases, and the germline ends lie 10 bases apart. The cysteine opens and the phenylalanine closes a CDR3 of 15 amino acids. Of all the DNA, just the CDR3 is kept, 45 bases in frame from base 1.

Donors formed part of the validation cohort, which comprised over a hundred subjects and was distinct from the first cohort of several hundred subjects. A word on this clone: Its antigen is unknown. No much larger clone exists at a distance of one base, and base qualities are not known.

This sequence uses TRBV5-1 and TRBJ2-7; TRBD1 is a possible D gene, resting on 5 matching bases. The sequence was obtained from a man in his late teens or twenties in good health and CMV-seropositive. Sequencing was performed on PBMCs. The DNA sequence follows: TGCGCCAGCAGCTTGGTAGGGGTCAGCTCCTACGAGCAGTACTTC. Translated, this is CASSLVGVSSYEQYF.